A single sample is the source of the 14 T cell receptor beta chains below, sequenced in a study of T cells in Graves' hyperthyroidism and ophthalmopathy (dated by TCRdb to between 2018 and 2021). To prepare the library, multiplex PCR was applied. The sample was run on an Illumina HiSeq 2000. The TCR beta CDR3 regions were amplified from the RNA transcripts. For the first round of RT-PCR on the TCR CDR3, the HTBI primer set was used together with the Qiagen OneStep RT-PCR kit. TCRdb trimmed public reads at Q25 via fastp, called clones via MiXCR and kept in-frame beta chains. Each entry merges the rows of one CDR3 protein and shows their most common DNA and genes. Here the sample has some 350,000 distinct CDR3 sequences; over 12% occur a single time. The leading ten clones occupy about 21% of the sample. Sequencing was carried out using blood. All receptors derive from a woman between 55 and 75 years old with Graves' ophthalmopathy.

This clonotype occurred a few times. V is TRBV28 and J is TRBJ2-1; 8 bases agree with TRBD2. The CDR3 runs 15 residues. Germline V CDR1 and CDR2: MDHEN, SYDVKM. V shed 8 bases, J shed 8 bases, and the junction held 14 bases outside the gene matches. The CDR3 sequence: CASLAHGRAGDEQFF. The CDR3 coding sequence is TGTGCCAGCCTGGCGCACGGGAGGGCCGGGGATGAGCAGTTCTTC. Combining the CDR3 with reference TRBV28 and TRBJ2-1 gives the whole variable domain DVKVTQSSRYLVKRTGEKVFLECVQDMDHENMFWYRQDPGLGLRLIYFSYDVKMKEKGDIPEGYSVSREKKERFSLILESASTNQTSMYLCASLAHGRAGDEQFFGPGTRLTVL.

This clonotype appeared many times. The V and J genes are TRBV20-1 and TRBJ2-3, with unresolved D. Trimming took 4 bases from V and 6 from J, leaving 23 bases between them. The CDR3 contains 16 residues. Germline V gene lookup returns CDR1 DFQATT and CDR2 SNEGSKA (reference sequence). The CDR3 is CSATPTRLRFMDTQYF. The CDR3 DNA follows: TGCAGTGCTACCCCCACCCGACTCCGCTTCATGGATACGCAGTATTTT.

The V call is TRBV28, the J call TRBJ1-1, with unresolved D. Trimming pared 6 bases from V and 1 base from J, leaving 9 bases between. Per germline, CDR1 MDHEN and CDR2 SYDVKM. CDR3 length: 13 residues. CDR3 DNA: TGTGCCAGCAGCCTTATTAGGAACACTGAAGCTTTCTTT. Encoded protein: CASSLIRNTEAFF. The entire variable domain, with the rest obtained from reference TRBV28 and TRBJ1-1, is as follows: DVKVTQSSRYLVKRTGEKVFLECVQDMDHENMFWYRQDPGLGLRLIYFSYDVKMKEKGDIPEGYSVSREKKERFSLILESASTNQTSMYLCASSLIRNTEAFFGQGTRLTVV.

The J gene is TRBJ2-6, the V gene TRBV5-1, with D maybe TRBD2 (6 bases). V was shortened by 4 bases and J by 4 bases, with 12 bases between the two germline ends. The CDR3 covers 15 residues. Germline values: CDR1 SGHRS, CDR2 YFSETQ. CDR3 in amino acids: CASSPPGRGANVLTF. CDR3 DNA sequence: TGCGCCAGCAGCCCACCAGGGAGGGGGGCCAACGTCCTGACTTTC.

There are many counts of this clonotype. J is TRBJ2-1 and V is TRBV7-8; 7 bases fit TRBD1. V was pared by 6 bases and J by 3 bases, with 11 bases of the junction left unmatched. Germline V gene data show CDR1 as SGHVS and CDR2 as FQNEAQ. The length of the CDR3 is 16 residues. CDR3 nucleotide sequence: TGTGCCAGCAGGCTAGCCGGCGCAGGGGGCTACAATGAGCAGTTCTTC. This sequence encodes CASRLAGAGGYNEQFF. Looking up the rest from reference TRBV7-8 and TRBJ2-1 gives the full variable domain: GAGVSQSPRYKVAKRGQDVALRCDPISGHVSLFWYQQALGQGPEFLTYFQNEAQLDKSGLPSDRFFAERPEGSVSTLKIQRTQQEDSAVYLCASRLAGAGGYNEQFFGPGTRLTVL.

V and J are TRBV6-5 and TRBJ1-4, with TRBD1 as a possible D gene (6 bases). Trimming removed 0 bases at V and 2 bases at J, with 7 bases between. The CDR3 sequence is 15 residues long. The V gene's germline CDR1 is MNHEY and CDR2 SVGAGI. The CDR3 DNA sequence: TGTGCCAGCAGTTACTCCCAGGGGACTAATGAAAAACTGTTTTTT. Encoded protein: CASSYSQGTNEKLFF.

The chain combines TRBV20-1 with TRBJ2-3; D is unclear. The CDR3 extends over 15 amino acids. Between the trimmed V and J ends, which lost 0 bases and 2 bases, there was a span of 12 bases. Germline V gives CDR1 DFQATT, CDR2 SNEGSKA (reference sequence). CDR3 nucleotide sequence: TGCAGTGCTAGAGATCTGTACGGACCCACAGATACGCAGTATTTT. Translating gives CSARDLYGPTDTQYF.

There are many counts of this clonotype. The chain is built from TRBV7-2 and TRBJ2-3; D gene uncertain. Germline assignment: CDR1 SGHTA and CDR2 FQGNSA. CDR3 length: 13 amino acids. V gave up 4 bases and J gave up 5 bases, with 10 bases separating them. CDR3 coding DNA: TGTGCCAGCAGCTCCCAGCGCCGAGATACGCAGTATTTT. Its protein is CASSSQRRDTQYF.

This clonotype has ten or more counts. V and J are TRBV20-1 and TRBJ1-2, with 8 bases aligning to TRBD1. V shed 3 bases, J shed 4 bases, and the junction held 13 bases outside the gene matches. The CDR3 contains 16 residues. Germline V CDR1 and CDR2: DFQATT, SNEGSKA (reference sequence). The CDR3 DNA reads TGCAGTGCTAGTCGGAGCGGGGACAGGAGATTCTATGGCTACACCTTC. Encoded protein: CSASRSGDRRFYGYTF.

Many counts were recorded for this clonotype. The chain's CDR3 is CASSESGTGEETQYF. CDR3 coding DNA: TGCGCCAGCAGTGAGTCCGGGACAGGGGAGGAGACCCAGTACTTC. The J gene is TRBJ2-5, the V gene TRBV10-1; TRBD1 matches at 10 bases. Unmatched junction bases numbered 3, after V lost 0 bases and J lost 5 bases. CDR3 length equals 15 residues. Germline assignment: CDR1 WNHNN and CDR2 SYGVQD (reference sequence).

This clonotype was recorded a few times. The V gene is TRBV5-1, the J gene TRBJ2-2, with D possibly matching TRBD1 (7 bases). Germline values: CDR1 SGHRS, CDR2 YFSETQ. This CDR3 is built from 12 residues. Trimming left V 3 bases short and J 14 bases short, with 14 bases between. Here the CDR3 reads CASSSRGEDLFF. The DNA for the CDR3 is TGCGCCAGCAGCTCCAGGGGGGAGGATCTGTTTTTT.

This clonotype was seen only a few times. V gene TRBV28 combines with J gene TRBJ2-7, with a weak D call TRBD1 (5 bases). CDR1 and CDR2 (germline): MDHEN, SYDVKM. Trimming took 4 bases from V and 4 from J, leaving 20 bases between them. This CDR3 contains 16 residues. The DNA for the CDR3 is TGTGCCAGCAGTTCTCAAATGAAAGGGGCTCTGTACGAGCAGTACTTC. This gives the protein CASSSQMKGALYEQYF.

This clonotype was counted many times. The chain couples TRBV2 to TRBJ1-1; 10 nucleotides match TRBD1. The CDR3 runs 14 residues. Germline V gene lookup returns CDR1 SNHLY and CDR2 FYNNEI. With V trimmed by 6 bases and J by 7 bases, 8 bases remained unmatched. The CDR3 region is CASSERQGANEAFF. Here the CDR3 DNA reads TGTGCCAGCAGCGAGAGACAGGGGGCAAATGAAGCTTTCTTT.

This clonotype was counted ten times or more. The rearrangement links TRBV9 to TRBJ1-2; TRBD1 is a possible D gene (6 bases). Trimming left V 3 bases short and J 2 bases short, with 14 bases between. The CDR3 has 15 amino acids. CDR1 SGDLS and CDR2 YYNGEE come from the germline V gene. The CDR3 bases are TGTGCCAGCAGCGAGGGGGGACGGCCGAACTATGGCTACACCTTC. The encoded protein is CASSEGGRPNYGYTF.